The sequence of this T cell receptor beta chain was determined in a study of neurological immune-mediated disorders. This clonotype was observed many times. TCRdb re-called the 5' RACE reads through MiXCR, storing one row per CDR3 protein. The sample has roughly 71,000 distinct CDR3 sequences, roughly 3.9% seen once; the top ten hold 1.3%. The CDR3 totals 15 residues. Trimming cost V 3 bases and J 5 bases; bases outside gene matches: 5. Germline assignment: CDR1 SGHTA and CDR2 FQGNSA. This rearrangement joins TRBV7-2 to TRBJ2-5, with 11 bases aligning to TRBD2. The clonotype comes from a man aged 25 to 40 with multiple sclerosis. Sequenced input: PBMCs. CDR3 nucleotide sequence: TGTGCCAGCAGCTTTAGCGGGGGGGCATTTGAGACCCAGTACTTC. This encodes CASSFSGGAFETQYF.